This T cell receptor beta chain was observed in a study of T cells in Graves' hyperthyroidism and ophthalmopathy. V dropped 1 base and J dropped 5 bases, with 8 bases sitting between them. The germline V gene encodes CDR1 LNHNV and CDR2 YYDKDF (reference sequence). The CDR3 consists of 14 residues. Amplified TCR beta CDR3 regions came from RNA transcripts. A first-round RT-PCR of the TCR CDR3 used the HTBI primer set. TCRdb reprocessed the multiplex PCR reads with MiXCR, giving one entry per CDR3 protein. The sample has under 400,000 distinct CDR3 sequences; approximately 13% are singletons. General study results and limits: In the blood, most expanded thyroid clonotypes above 0.001 appeared as well.

Only a few counts were recorded for this clonotype. Its antigen is currently unknown. The material sequenced was blood. The chain employs TRBV15 and TRBJ2-2; D remains unclear. This TCR came from a woman aged 55-69 years with Graves' hyperthyroidism. The CDR3 here is CATSRAGVTGELFF. The CDR3 DNA reads as TGTGCCACCAGCAGAGCCGGTGTAACCGGGGAGCTGTTTTTT.